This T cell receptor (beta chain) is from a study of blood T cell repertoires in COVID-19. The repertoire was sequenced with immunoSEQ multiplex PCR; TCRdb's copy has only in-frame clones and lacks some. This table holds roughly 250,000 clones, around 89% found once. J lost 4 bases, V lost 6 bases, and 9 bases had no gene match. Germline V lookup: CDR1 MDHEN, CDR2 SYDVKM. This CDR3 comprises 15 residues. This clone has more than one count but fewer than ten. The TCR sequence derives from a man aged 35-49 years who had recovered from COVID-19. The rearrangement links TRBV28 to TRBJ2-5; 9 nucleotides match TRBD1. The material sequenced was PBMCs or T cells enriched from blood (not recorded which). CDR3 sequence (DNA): TGTGCCAGCAGCTCTTTGGGACAGGGATCAGAGACCCAGTACTTC. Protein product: CASSSLGQGSETQYF.